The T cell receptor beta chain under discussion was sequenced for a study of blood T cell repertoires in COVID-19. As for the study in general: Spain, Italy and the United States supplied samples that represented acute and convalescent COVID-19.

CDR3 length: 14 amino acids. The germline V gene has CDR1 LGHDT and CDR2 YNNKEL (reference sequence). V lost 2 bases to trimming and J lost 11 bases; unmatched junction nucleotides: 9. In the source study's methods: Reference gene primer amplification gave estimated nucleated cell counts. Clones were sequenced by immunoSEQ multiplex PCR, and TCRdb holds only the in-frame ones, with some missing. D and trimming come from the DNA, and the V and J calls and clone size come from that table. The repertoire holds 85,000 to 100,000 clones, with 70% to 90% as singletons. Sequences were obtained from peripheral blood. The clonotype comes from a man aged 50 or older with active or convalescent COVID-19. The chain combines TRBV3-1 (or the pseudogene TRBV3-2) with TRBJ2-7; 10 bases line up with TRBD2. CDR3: CASSQSGDTSGKYF. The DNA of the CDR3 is TGTGCCAGCAGCCAAAGTGGGGATACTAGCGGGAAGTACTTC.